Listed below are T cell receptor beta chains from one sample, sequenced in a study of early T cells in non-severe SARS-CoV-2 infection. TCRdb redid the calling of the 5' RACE reads with MiXCR, one entry per CDR3 protein. The sample holds tens of thousands of distinct CDR3 sequences; roughly 6.8% are singletons and the top ten take around a quarter. Sequencing was performed on whole blood, taken at baseline. These receptors were taken from an adult who was a healthcare worker with PCR-confirmed SARS-CoV-2 infection or an uninfected control (not recorded which). Both conserved end residues are part of each CDR3. D genes are given only for firm matches. Clone sizes are given selectively: once, few, many, or a class where the clone is expanded.

clone_size j_call v_call d_call cdr3_aa cdr3_nt
few TRBJ1-1 TRBV28 - CASRPGTFEAFF TGTGCCAGCAGACCCGGGACGTTTGAAGCTTTCTTT
few TRBJ2-3 TRBV9 - CASSVGSAMGADTQYF TGTGCCAGCAGCGTAGGAAGCGCGATGGGAGCGGATACGCAGTATTTT
many TRBJ2-7 TRBV7-8 - CASSLYSVRDSNYEQYF TGTGCCAGCAGCTTATATTCTGTGCGGGACAGTAACTACGAGCAGTACTTC
many TRBJ2-5 TRBV18 - CASSPTEGIETQYF TGTGCCAGCTCACCAACTGAAGGGATAGAGACCCAGTACTTC
few TRBJ2-7 TRBV5-6 - CASRNKPGSNEQYF TGTGCCAGCAGAAATAAGCCAGGGTCCAACGAGCAGTACTTC
many TRBJ2-3 TRBV20-1 - CSARDQGGVITDTQYF TGCAGTGCTAGAGATCAAGGAGGGGTCATCACAGATACGCAGTATTTT
medium-sized TRBJ2-7 TRBV3-1 TRBD2 CASSQLMTSGSYEQYF TGTGCCAGCAGTCAACTTATGACTAGCGGGAGCTACGAGCAGTACTTC
few TRBJ2-6 TRBV6-5 TRBD1 CASSYADRGPGANVLTF TGTGCCAGCAGTTACGCCGACAGGGGCCCTGGGGCCAACGTCCTGACTTTC
few TRBJ2-7 TRBV3-1 - CASSQVVSYEQYF TGTGCCAGCAGCCAAGTGGTGAGCTACGAGCAGTACTTC
many TRBJ2-3 TRBV14 TRBD2 CASSQEAGGDTDTQYF TGTGCCAGCAGCCAAGAGGCGGGAGGAGACACAGATACGCAGTATTTT
many TRBJ2-5 TRBV7-2 TRBD2 CASSPPRSGARGVWPETQYF TGTGCCAGCAGCCCGCCAAGGTCGGGAGCTCGGGGGGTGTGGCCAGAGACCCAGTACTTC
- TRBJ1-1 TRBV5-1 - CASSLRGSENTEAFF TGCGCCAGCAGCTTAAGAGGATCTGAGAACACTGAAGCTTTCTTT
many TRBJ2-7 TRBV27 - CASSLSYDYEQYF TGTGCCAGCAGTTTATCCTATGATTACGAGCAGTACTTC
many TRBJ2-7 TRBV19 - CASTDRGPFYEQYF TGTGCCAGTACCGACAGAGGGCCCTTCTACGAGCAGTACTTC
medium-sized TRBJ2-2 TRBV4-2 - CASSQDHGAAGELFF TGTGCCAGCAGCCAAGATCACGGAGCTGCCGGGGAGCTGTTTTTT
few TRBJ2-7 TRBV28 TRBD1 CASSLYRGEDEQYF TGTGCCAGCAGCCTATACAGGGGAGAGGACGAGCAGTACTTC
many TRBJ2-7 TRBV30 TRBD2 CAWSLAGGKKYF TGTGCCTGGAGTCTAGCGGGAGGTAAGAAGTACTTC
- TRBJ2-1 TRBV20-1 - CSATGLEDYNEQFF TGCAGTGCGACCGGACTGGAGGATTACAATGAGCAGTTCTTC
- TRBJ1-6 TRBV6-1 - CASAVKGYSPLHF TGTGCCAGCGCGGTGAAGGGATATTCACCCCTCCACTTT
many TRBJ2-1 TRBV11-2 - CASSWGPPGVRNEQFF TGTGCCAGCAGCTGGGGACCGCCCGGGGTCCGGAATGAGCAGTTCTTC
many TRBJ2-3 TRBV18 - CASSPSPITDTQYF TGTGCCAGCTCACCAAGTCCGATCACAGATACGCAGTATTTT
many TRBJ2-2 TRBV7-2 TRBD2 CASSRGLAGRELFF TGTGCCAGCAGCCGTGGACTAGCGGGAAGGGAGCTGTTTTTT
- TRBJ2-1 TRBV29-1 - CSVGARPDNEQFF TGCAGCGTTGGAGCCCGCCCTGACAATGAGCAGTTCTTC
few TRBJ1-5 TRBV6-1 - CASREGRYSNQPQHF TGTGCCAGCAGGGAAGGACGATATAGCAATCAGCCCCAGCATTTT
medium-sized TRBJ2-3 TRBV11-2 TRBD2 CASSLGSGTDTQYF TGTGCCAGCAGCTTAGGTAGCGGGACAGATACGCAGTATTTT
- TRBJ1-2 TRBV28 TRBD1 CASRGTGTYGYTF TGTGCCAGCAGGGGGACAGGGACCTATGGCTACACCTTC
- TRBJ1-4 TRBV29-1 TRBD1 CSVRQGTSERKLFF TGCAGCGTTCGACAGGGTACGTCGGAAAGAAAACTGTTTTTT
few TRBJ2-2 TRBV27 - CASTRGETGELFF TGTGCCAGCACGCGCGGGGAGACCGGGGAGCTGTTTTTT
few TRBJ2-5 TRBV20-1 TRBD2 CSAGGAVQETQYF TGCAGTGCCGGGGGGGCCGTACAAGAGACCCAGTACTTC
many TRBJ1-4 TRBV20-1 - CSARGPPNEKLFF TGCAGTGCTAGAGGTCCTCCCAATGAAAAACTGTTTTTT
many TRBJ2-4 TRBV6-1 - CASSEAGNQLNIQYF TGTGCCAGCAGTGAAGCGGGGAACCAGCTTAACATTCAGTACTTC
many TRBJ2-1 TRBV4-1 TRBD2 CASSQDLGTSGNEQFF TGCGCCAGCAGCCAAGATCTGGGGACTAGCGGCAATGAGCAGTTCTTC
medium-sized TRBJ1-2 TRBV4-2 - CASSQDSAKNYGYTF TGTGCCAGCAGCCAAGACAGCGCCAAAAACTATGGCTACACCTTC
few TRBJ2-1 TRBV24-1 TRBD1 CATSDPRDRDYNEQFF TGTGCCACCAGTGATCCCCGGGACAGGGACTACAATGAGCAGTTCTTC
- TRBJ2-7 TRBV28 - CASSLASYEQYF TGTGCCAGCAGTTTAGCCTCCTACGAGCAGTACTTC
- TRBJ2-1 TRBV6-6 TRBD2 CASRTGTSGRRGEQFF TGTGCCAGCAGGACTGGGACTAGCGGGAGGAGAGGGGAGCAGTTCTTC
- TRBJ2-1 TRBV9 - CASSVASRYNEQFF TGTGCCAGCAGCGTAGCGTCTAGGTACAATGAGCAGTTCTTC
many TRBJ2-1 TRBV20-1 TRBD2 CSASWLAGGSEQFF TGCAGTGCTAGTTGGTTAGCGGGAGGGAGTGAGCAGTTCTTC
many TRBJ2-3 TRBV7-8 - CASSLEDTQYF TGTGCCAGCAGCTTAGAAGATACGCAGTATTTT
few TRBJ1-3 TRBV5-5 - CASSLAITGNTIYF TGTGCCAGCAGCTTGGCGATTACTGGAAACACCATATATTTT
few TRBJ1-4 TRBV25-1 - CASALAKANEKLFF TGTGCCAGCGCTCTCGCGAAGGCAAATGAAAAACTGTTTTTT
- TRBJ2-5 TRBV7-2 - CASSLDYQETQYF TGTGCCAGCAGCTTAGACTACCAAGAGACCCAGTACTTC
many TRBJ2-6 TRBV2 - CASSDIRSGANVLTF TGTGCCAGCAGTGATATCCGCTCTGGGGCCAACGTCCTGACTTTC
medium-sized TRBJ1-5 TRBV12-3/TRBV12-4 - CASSRQGLRPQHF TGTGCCAGCAGTCGGCAGGGCCTGCGGCCCCAGCATTTT
- TRBJ2-5 TRBV7-3 - CASSLGLRETQYF TGTGCCAGCAGCTTAGGGCTAAGAGAGACCCAGTACTTC
many TRBJ2-1 TRBV19 - CASSIIYNEQFF TGTGCCAGTAGTATTATCTACAATGAGCAGTTCTTC
many TRBJ2-7 TRBV6-2/TRBV6-3 TRBD2 CASSLGTSGRSYEQYF TGTGCCAGCAGCCTCGGGACTAGCGGGAGAAGCTACGAGCAGTACTTC
- TRBJ2-3 TRBV24-1 - CATSNPATSTDTQYF TGTGCCACCAGTAACCCAGCGACTAGCACAGATACGCAGTATTTT
many TRBJ1-2 TRBV6-2/TRBV6-3 - CASSYVPDYYGYTF TGTGCCAGCAGTTACGTACCGGACTACTATGGCTACACCTTC
many TRBJ2-7 TRBV10-3 TRBD1 CAIRAGQGAYEQYF TGTGCCATCAGGGCGGGACAGGGAGCCTACGAGCAGTACTTC
- TRBJ2-4 TRBV11-2 TRBD1 CASSTGTGGNIQYF TGTGCCAGCAGTACCGGGACAGGGGGTAACATTCAGTACTTC
many TRBJ2-1 TRBV10-3 - CAISQVLGIGQDGNEQFF TGTGCCATCAGTCAGGTACTGGGAATAGGACAAGACGGGAATGAGCAGTTCTTC
few TRBJ2-5 TRBV10-3 TRBD2 CAITPTSGQETQYF TGTGCCATCACCCCGACTAGCGGACAAGAGACCCAGTACTTC